One and the same sample provided the 10 T cell receptor beta chains below, sequenced in a study of T cell responses to AZD1222 COVID-19 vaccine. TCRdb's copy holds only in-frame clones and misses some; the assay was immunoSEQ multiplex PCR. In the table there are fewer than 150,000 clones, roughly 93% of which are singletons. Material: peripheral blood, obtained 28 days after the second AZD1222 dose. The receptors originated from an adult who received the AZD1222 COVID-19 vaccine.

The rearrangement joins TRBV7-2 to TRBJ2-5; 8 bases fit TRBD1. The CDR3 spans 15 residues. Germline CDR1 SGHTA, CDR2 FQGNSA. Germline trimming cut 3 bases from V and 5 bases from J; bases unmatched to any gene: 8. In DNA form, the CDR3 reads TGTGCCAGCAGCTTGTACAGGGGGGTACGCGAGACCCAGTACTTC. This gives the protein CASSLYRGVRETQYF. Full variable domain (outside the CDR3, taken from reference TRBV7-2 and TRBJ2-5): GAGVSQSPSNKVTEKGKDVELRCDPISGHTALYWYRQSLGQGLEFLIYFQGNSAPDKSGLPSDRFSAERTGGSVSTLTIQRTQQEDSAVYLCASSLYRGVRETQYFGPGTRLLVL.

This clone was picked up one time. The gene calls are TRBV28 and TRBJ2-5, with D perhaps assigned TRBD1 or TRBD2 (5 bases each). CDR3 length: 17 amino acids. Trimming removed 2 bases at V and 1 base at J, with 17 bases between. Germline assignment: CDR1 MDHEN and CDR2 SYDVKM. In nucleotides, the CDR3 is TGTGCCAGCAGTTTAGAGGTGGTTGGGGGATCCCAAGAGACCCAGTACTTC. Protein sequence: CASSLEVVGGSQETQYF.

The chain links TRBV12-3 or TRBV12-4 to TRBJ1-2, with 7 nucleotides matching TRBD1. This CDR3 comprises 13 residues. The V segment lost 6 bases and the J segment 3 bases; nucleotides outside the gene matches: 4. The CDR3 nucleotides read TGTGCCAGCAGGGGACAGAGAGACTATGGCTACACCTTC. It specifies CASRGQRDYGYTF.

The V gene is TRBV11-2, the J gene TRBJ1-6, with 9 bases identical to TRBD1. V shed 5 bases, J shed 10 bases, and the junction held 9 bases outside the gene matches. Germline V lookup: CDR1 SGHAT, CDR2 FQNNGV. The CDR3 consists of 15 residues. CDR3 sequence: CASSPGTGPLSPLHF. The CDR3 nucleotides read TGTGCCAGCAGCCCTGGGACAGGGCCCTTGTCACCCCTCCACTTT.

The chain recombines TRBV6-5 with TRBJ1-2, with a tentative D call TRBD1 (6 bases). The CDR3 has 13 amino acids. CDR1 is MNHEY, CDR2 SVGAGI, per germline. V was trimmed by 7 bases and J by 8 bases, leaving 17 bases between them. CDR3 region: CASNQGRGKGYTF. For the CDR3, the DNA is TGTGCCAGCAATCAGGGCAGGGGAAAAGGCTACACCTTC.

Details on this clone: The germline gene is not matched at one end of the junction; a read error may be the cause. J is TRBJ2-5 and V is TRBV28; no definite D call. The V gene's germline CDR1 is MDHEN and CDR2 SYDVKM. The CDR3 has 16 residues. As DNA, the CDR3 is TGTGCCAGCAGTTTTAGTATGGGTAGGCCCCAACAGACCCAGTACTTC. Protein sequence: CASSFSMGRPQQTQYF.

The rearrangement links TRBV3-1 (or the pseudogene TRBV3-2) to TRBJ1-1; possible D gene TRBD1, 6 bases. The V end was cut by 0 bases, the J end by 2 bases, with 10 bases between. CDR1 is LGHDT, CDR2 YNNKEL, per germline (reference sequence). This CDR3 contains 15 residues. The CDR3 coding sequence is TGTGCCAGCAGCCAAGAAGGGGGGGTTAACACTGAAGCTTTCTTT. It is translated as CASSQEGGVNTEAFF.

This rearrangement joins TRBV5-3 to TRBJ1-2; no clear D. TRBV5-3 is classed as an ORF, of uncertain function. V shed 4 bases and J shed 4 bases, with 17 bases lying between them. CDR3 length: 15 residues. CDR3: CARSPLPTSIYGYTF. The CDR3 region has the DNA TGTGCCAGAAGCCCTCTCCCGACAAGCATCTATGGCTACACCTTC.

The V gene is TRBV5-1, the J gene TRBJ2-1; 10 bases fit TRBD2. Germline CDR1 reads SGHRS; CDR2 reads YFSETQ. V lost 4 bases, J lost 9 bases, and 13 bases stayed unmatched. The CDR3 runs to 16 residues. The CDR3 protein is CASSPRYSGGASEQFF. In nucleotides, the CDR3 is TGCGCCAGCAGCCCCCGTTACAGCGGGGGGGCCAGTGAGCAGTTCTTC.

This chain links TRBV9 with TRBJ2-3; TRBD1 is a possible D gene (5 bases). CDR1 SGDLS and CDR2 YYNGEE come from the germline V gene. CDR3 length: 16 residues. V was shortened by 0 bases and J by 2 bases, with 13 bases between the two germline ends. CDR3 bases: TGTGCCAGCAGCGTAGGGGCAGGGAAATCCACAGATACGCAGTATTTT. Its protein is CASSVGAGKSTDTQYF.